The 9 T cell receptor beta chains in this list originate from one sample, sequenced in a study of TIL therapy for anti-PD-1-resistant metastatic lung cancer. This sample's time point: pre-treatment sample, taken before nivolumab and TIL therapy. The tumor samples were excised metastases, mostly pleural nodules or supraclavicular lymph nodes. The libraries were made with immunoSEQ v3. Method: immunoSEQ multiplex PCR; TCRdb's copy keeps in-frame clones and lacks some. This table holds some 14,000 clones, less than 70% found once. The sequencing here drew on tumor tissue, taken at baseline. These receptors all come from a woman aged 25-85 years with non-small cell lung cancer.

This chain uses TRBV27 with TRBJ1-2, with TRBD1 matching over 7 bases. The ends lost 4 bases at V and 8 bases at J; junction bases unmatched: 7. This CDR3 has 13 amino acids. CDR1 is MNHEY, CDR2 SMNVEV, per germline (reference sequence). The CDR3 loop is CASSSGTVLGYTF. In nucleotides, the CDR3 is TGTGCCAGCAGTTCAGGGACAGTTCTGGGCTACACCTTC.

CDR3: CSALTSGSFHEQYF. In nucleotides, the CDR3 is TGCAGCGCTTTGACTAGCGGGAGTTTCCACGAGCAGTACTTC. V is TRBV29-1 and J is TRBJ2-7, with TRBD2 matching 12 bases. Trimming removed 7 bases from V and 5 bases from J; junction bases left unmatched: 9. The CDR3 contains 14 residues. Germline V lookup: CDR1 SQVTM, CDR2 ANQGSEA.

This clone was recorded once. CDR3 amino acids: CASSSLRHWNTEAFF. The DNA of the CDR3 is TGTGCCAGCAGTTCGCTTAGACATTGGAACACTGAAGCTTTCTTT. J is TRBJ1-1 and V is TRBV27, with D unclear. V was clipped by 4 bases and J by 1 base, with 13 bases between them. This CDR3 comprises 15 residues. CDR1 is MNHEY, CDR2 SMNVEV, per germline (reference sequence).

The CDR3 bases are TGCGCCAGCAGCTTGGCCGGGGGCGTCTCCTACAATGAGCAGTTCTTC. It is translated as CASSLAGGVSYNEQFF. V is TRBV5-1 and J is TRBJ2-1; D could derive from TRBD1 or TRBD2 (6 bases each). Germline-derived CDR1 and CDR2 are SGHRS and YFSETQ. The CDR3 consists of 16 residues. Trimming pared 0 bases from V and 0 bases from J, leaving 10 bases between.

The CDR3 is CASSFTYGAIPANEQFF. The CDR3 nucleotides read TGCGCCAGCAGCTTCACGTATGGGGCTATACCAGCAAATGAGCAGTTCTTC. The rearrangement links TRBV5-1 to TRBJ2-1; D is perhaps TRBD1 (5 bases). In germline, CDR1 is SGHRS, CDR2 YFSETQ. The CDR3 consists of 17 residues. V was clipped by 2 bases and J by 7 bases, with 22 bases between them.

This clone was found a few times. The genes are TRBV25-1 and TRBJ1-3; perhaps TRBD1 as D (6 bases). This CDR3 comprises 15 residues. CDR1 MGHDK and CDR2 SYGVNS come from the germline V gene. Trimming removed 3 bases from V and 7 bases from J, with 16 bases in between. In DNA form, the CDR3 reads TGTGCCAGCAGTGACCCGGGGGGCGCGTCTAACACCATATATTTT. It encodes CASSDPGGASNTIYF.

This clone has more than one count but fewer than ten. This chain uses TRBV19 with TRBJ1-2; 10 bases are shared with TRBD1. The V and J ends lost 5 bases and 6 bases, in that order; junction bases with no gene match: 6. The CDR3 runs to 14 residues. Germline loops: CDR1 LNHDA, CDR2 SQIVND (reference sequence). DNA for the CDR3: TGTGCCAGTAGTCCAGACAGGGGGCGCGATGGCTACACCTTC. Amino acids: CASSPDRGRDGYTF.

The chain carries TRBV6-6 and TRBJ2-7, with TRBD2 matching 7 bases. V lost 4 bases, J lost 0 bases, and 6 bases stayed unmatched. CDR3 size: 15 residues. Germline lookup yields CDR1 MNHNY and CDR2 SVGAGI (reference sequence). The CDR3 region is CASSFVGGSSYEQYF. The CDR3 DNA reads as TGTGCCAGCAGTTTTGTGGGAGGGAGCTCCTACGAGCAGTACTTC.

CDR3: CASSLQGTEAFF. CDR3 nucleotides: TGTGCCAGCAGTTTACAGGGAACTGAAGCTTTCTTT. This rearrangement joins TRBV28 to TRBJ1-1, with D maybe TRBD1 (5 bases). Germline assignment: CDR1 MDHEN and CDR2 SYDVKM. Trimming removed 2 bases at V and 5 bases at J, with 6 bases between. The CDR3 is made up of 12 amino acids.